These 19 T cell receptor beta chains originate from one sample sequenced in a study of T-cell reconstitution after alpha-beta-depleted transplantation in children. The TCRbeta library was prepared with unique molecular identifiers. Via MiXCR, TCRdb re-called the PCR reads, giving one row per CDR3 protein. The sample yields more than 40,000 distinct CDR3 sequences, roughly 8.7% seen once. The sequencing used PBMCs, mostly from graft donor cells, collected 60 days after TCRalphabeta/CD19-depleted stem cell transplant. The receptors stem from a male patient aged 2 to 9 who had a stem cell transplant for chronic granulomatous disease, so the T cells may come from the graft donor.

This clonotype appeared many times. The CDR3 sequence: CASSIRGLNSYEQYF. The CDR3, as DNA: TGTGCCAGCAGCATCAGGGGGCTAAACTCCTACGAGCAGTACTTC. The rearrangement joins TRBV7-8 to TRBJ2-7, with 8 bases that match TRBD1. The CDR3 loop spans 15 amino acids. V lost 5 bases, J lost 0 bases, and 6 bases stayed unmatched. CDR1 is SGHVS and CDR2 is FQNEAQ in the germline V gene.

This clonotype was counted many times. This chain connects TRBV10-3 to TRBJ2-1; maybe TRBD1 (5 bases). Trimming took off 3 bases at V and 4 bases at J, with 10 bases between the two ends. Germline values: CDR1 ENHRY, CDR2 SYGVKD. This CDR3 region has 14 residues. The CDR3 coding sequence is TGTGCCATCAGTGAAGGTCAGGGATACAATGAGCAGTTCTTC. It translates to CAISEGQGYNEQFF.

This clonotype turned up a few times. J is TRBJ2-5 and V is TRBV5-1, with 7 nucleotides matching TRBD2. The CDR3 is 13 residues long. CDR1 and CDR2 from the germline V gene are SGHRS and YFSETQ. With V trimmed by 7 bases and J by 5 bases, 8 bases remained unmatched. CDR3 residues: CASCRGGEETQYF. For the CDR3, the DNA is TGCGCCAGCTGTCGGGGAGGGGAGGAGACCCAGTACTTC.

This clonotype was picked up many times. V is TRBV14 and J is TRBJ2-1; the match to TRBD1 covers 9 bases. V was clipped by 6 bases and J by 1 base; unmatched bases: 10. The CDR3 contains 17 residues. The germline CDR1 and CDR2 sequences are SGHDN and FVKESK. The CDR3 here is CASSHTGTGLSYNEQFF. The CDR3 DNA reads TGTGCCAGCAGTCACACCGGGACAGGGCTATCCTACAATGAGCAGTTCTTC.

This clonotype appeared many times. J is TRBJ1-2 and V is TRBV12-3 or TRBV12-4, with TRBD1 as a possible D gene (5 bases). The CDR3 extends over 12 amino acids. V lost 6 bases, J lost 6 bases, and 11 bases lay in between. The CDR3 reads CASSLTADGYTF. CDR3 DNA sequence: TGTGCCAGCAGCCTGACAGCTGATGGCTACACCTTC.

The chain employs TRBV24-1 and TRBJ2-2; 7 bases agree with TRBD2. CDR1 KGHDR and CDR2 SFDVKD come from the germline V gene. The CDR3 has 14 amino acids. With V trimmed by 5 bases and J by 6 bases, 5 bases remained unmatched. This chain's CDR3 is CATSGGSDAGELFF. CDR3 in DNA: TGTGCCACCAGTGGCGGGAGCGACGCCGGGGAGCTGTTTTTT.

This clonotype was observed at least ten times. This chain connects TRBV29-1 to TRBJ1-4, with 9 nucleotides matching TRBD1. Trimming at V came to 6 bases and at J to 7 bases, leaving 6 bases not matched to a gene. Germline CDR1 reads SQVTM; CDR2 reads ANQGSEA. This CDR3 spans 13 amino acids. The CDR3, as DNA: TGCAGCGTCCCGGGACAGGGAAGTGAAAAACTGTTTTTT. It yields the protein CSVPGQGSEKLFF.

This clonotype was recorded many times. The chain employs TRBV10-2 and TRBJ2-1; TRBD1 might be the D (6 bases). CDR1 and CDR2 (germline): WSHSY, SAAADI. The CDR3 sequence is 14 residues long. Trimming removed 4 bases from V and 2 bases from J, with 9 bases in between. The CDR3 bases are TGCGCCAGCAGTGGACAGGACACCTACAATGAGCAGTTCTTC. Amino acids: CASSGQDTYNEQFF.

This clonotype was observed many times. The gene calls are TRBV28 and TRBJ2-3; perhaps TRBD2 as D (5 bases). This CDR3 has 14 amino acids. The germline V and J ends were trimmed by 4 bases and 2 bases, with 10 bases remaining between them. CDR1 is MDHEN, CDR2 SYDVKM, per germline. CDR3 protein: CASSYNGNTDTQYF. CDR3 coding DNA: TGTGCCAGCAGTTATAACGGGAACACAGATACGCAGTATTTT.

The sample holds a few counts of this clonotype. The rearrangement joins TRBV12-3 or TRBV12-4 to TRBJ2-7, with 11 bases aligning to TRBD1. There are 15 residues in the CDR3. V shed 5 bases, J shed 7 bases, and the junction held 10 bases outside the gene matches. The CDR3 sequence: CASSPSGTGGGEQYF. As DNA, the CDR3 is TGTGCCAGCAGTCCATCCGGGACAGGGGGGGGGGAGCAGTACTTC.

This clonotype came up a few times. The rearrangement uses TRBV5-1 and TRBJ2-3, with D perhaps TRBD2 (6 bases). Germline lookup yields CDR1 SGHRS and CDR2 YFSETQ. Trimming removed 7 bases from V and 6 bases from J, with 12 bases in between. This CDR3 comprises 12 residues. CDR3 loop: CASGTLLDTQYF. CDR3 DNA: TGCGCCAGCGGGACTCTCCTGGATACGCAGTATTTT. Full variable domain (missing parts from reference TRBV5-1 and TRBJ2-3): KAGVTQTPRYLIKTRGQQVTLSCSPISGHRSVSWYQQTPGQGLQFLFEYFSETQRNKGNFPGRFSGRQFSNSRSEMNVSTLELGDSALYLCASGTLLDTQYFGPGTRLTVL.

This clonotype was found many times. The genes are TRBV7-2 and TRBJ1-2, with D possibly matching TRBD1 (6 bases). The CDR3 extends over 15 amino acids. Trimming stripped 7 bases from V and 1 base from J, with 16 bases between. Germline-derived CDR1 and CDR2 are SGHTA and FQGNSA. For the CDR3, the DNA is TGTGCCAGCACCCCGGGGGCAGGGGTTAACTATGGCTACACCTTC. Translating it yields CASTPGAGVNYGYTF.

This clonotype has at least ten counts. The CDR3 bases are TGTGCCAGCAGCCAAGTGGGGCCAGAGCCACTTGACATTCAGTACTTC. It specifies CASSQVGPEPLDIQYF. The V and J genes are TRBV4-2 and TRBJ2-4; the D gene is possibly TRBD1 (5 bases). The CDR3 loop spans 16 amino acids. Germline V CDR1 and CDR2: LGHNA, YNFKEQ. V was shortened by 1 base and J by 8 bases, with 18 bases between the two germline ends.

The table lists this clonotype with many counts. The chain uses TRBV19 and TRBJ2-3; 10 bases are shared with TRBD2. This CDR3 region has 16 residues. CDR1 and CDR2 (germline): LNHDA, SQIVND (reference sequence). The junction had 3 bases not matched to a gene; V was cut back by 3 bases and J by 0 bases. CDR3 amino acids: CASSILTSGSTDTQYF. CDR3 DNA: TGTGCCAGTAGTATTCTGACTAGCGGGAGCACAGATACGCAGTATTTT.

This clonotype was picked up many times. The rearrangement links TRBV5-1 to TRBJ2-1, with 12 bases matching TRBD1. Germline loops: CDR1 SGHRS, CDR2 YFSETQ. This CDR3 has 15 amino acids. V lost 0 bases and J lost 6; bases outside the gene matches: 1. CDR3: CASSLGDRGRNEQFF. The CDR3 DNA follows: TGCGCCAGCAGCTTGGGGGACAGGGGGCGCAATGAGCAGTTCTTC.

This clonotype was recorded a few times. This chain links TRBV6-2 or TRBV6-3 with TRBJ2-3, with D perhaps matching TRBD2 (6 bases). The CDR3 loop spans 15 amino acids. Germline CDR1 and CDR2: MNHEY and SVGEGT. Trimming stripped 2 bases from V and 8 bases from J, with 17 bases between. This CDR3 reads CASSYRAREHGTQYF. In DNA, the CDR3 is TGTGCCAGCAGTTACCGGGCCCGGGAGCACGGTACGCAGTATTTT.

At least ten counts were recorded for this clonotype. This sequence joins TRBV18 and TRBJ2-5, with D hard to call. The germline CDR1 and CDR2 sequences are KGHSH and LQKENI. Trimming took off 4 bases at V and 0 bases at J, with 3 bases between the two ends. The CDR3 is 12 amino acids. The CDR3 sequence: CASSQYQETQYF. As DNA, the CDR3 is TGTGCCAGCTCACAGTACCAAGAGACCCAGTACTTC. Variable domain in full (rest from reference TRBV18 and TRBJ2-5): NAGVMQNPRHLVRRRGQEARLRCSPMKGHSHVYWYRQLPEEGLKFMVYLQKENIIDESGMPKERFSAEFPKEGPSILRIQQVVRGDSAAYFCASSQYQETQYFGPGTRLLVL.

This clonotype was counted many times. The chain carries TRBV5-1 and TRBJ2-7; 11 bases agree with TRBD2. The CDR3 has 15 residues. With 5 bases clipped from V and 4 bases from J, the junction kept 8 bases outside the gene matches. Looked up from germline, CDR1 is SGHRS and CDR2 is YFSETQ. CDR3 coding DNA: TGCGCCAGCAGTAACCCGGGACTAGCGGCTTACGAGCAGTACTTC. It codes for CASSNPGLAAYEQYF.

There are a few counts of this clonotype. The genes are TRBV6-4 and TRBJ2-2; D is ambiguous. This CDR3 is 12 amino acids long. Germline CDR1 and CDR2: MRHNA and SNTAGT. V was cut by 3 bases and J by 1 base, with 0 bases left in between. In DNA form, the CDR3 reads TGTGCCAGCAGTGAGAACACCGGGGAGCTGTTTTTT. It is translated as CASSENTGELFF.